The text below deals with one TCR beta chain. Clones were sequenced by immunoSEQ multiplex PCR, and TCRdb holds only the in-frame ones, with some missing. The repertoire consists of tens of thousands of clones, with less than 90% occurring once and the leading ten covering more than 3%. CDR3 size: 16 residues. The germline V gene has CDR1 LNHDA and CDR2 SQIVND (reference sequence). V gave up 5 bases and J gave up 3 bases; unmatched junction bases: 11. This entry is derived from a study of multiple sclerosis patients with progressive multifocal leukoencephalopathy. Specified time point: time of PML onset.

The receptor's source is a human donor with progressive multifocal leukoencephalopathy. The material sequenced was PBMCs, taken from a patient treated with natalizumab. This rearrangement joins TRBV19 to TRBJ2-3, with 7 positions matching TRBD2. The CDR3 nucleotides are TGTGCCAGTAGTCCCCTAGCGGAAGGGGCAACAGATACGCAGTATTTT. The encoded protein is CASSPLAEGATDTQYF.